The source of this T cell receptor beta chain is a study of T cells in localized non-small cell lung cancer. Study-level points and caveats: Clonality peaked in uninvolved adjacent lung rather than tumor.

Libraries were prepared by immunoSEQ multiplex PCR; TCRdb keeps only in-frame clonotypes and omits some of them. The repertoire holds approximately 3,500 clones, with roughly 31% as singletons. This CDR3 contains 18 residues. As concerns this clone: Its antigen is not known.

The material was lung tumor tissue, obtained before any cancer treatment. This rearrangement joins TRBV1 to TRBJ2-7; the table gives TRBD2 as D, unverified against the DNA. TRBV1 represents a pseudogene. This receptor was obtained from a male donor aged 60 or over with stage I lung adenocarcinoma. CDR3 sequence (DNA): TGCGCCAGCAGCCAAGACGGACTAGCGGGAGGGCAATTCGACGAGCAGTACTTC. It is translated as CASSQDGLAGGQFDEQYF.